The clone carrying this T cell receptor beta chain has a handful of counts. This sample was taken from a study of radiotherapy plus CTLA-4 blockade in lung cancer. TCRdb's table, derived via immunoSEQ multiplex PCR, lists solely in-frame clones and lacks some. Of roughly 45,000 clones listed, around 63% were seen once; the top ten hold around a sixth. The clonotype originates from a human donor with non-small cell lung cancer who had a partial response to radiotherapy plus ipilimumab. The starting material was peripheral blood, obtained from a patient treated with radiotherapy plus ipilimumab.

The chain's CDR3 is CASSFQGSGNTIYF. The CDR3 nucleotides are TGTGCCAGCAGCTTTCAGGGGTCGGGAAACACCATATATTTT. The gene calls are TRBV7-2 and TRBJ1-3, with a tentative D call TRBD1 (6 bases). CDR1 is SGHTA and CDR2 is FQGNSA in the germline V gene. This CDR3 is 14 amino acids long. V was shortened by 3 bases and J by 4 bases, with 10 bases between the two germline ends.